What follows is one TCR beta chain and its context. The protocol was immunoSEQ multiplex PCR, while the TCRdb copy is restricted to in-frame clones and leaves out a portion. The sample contains about 730,000 clones, approximately 83% of which appear only once. This record comes from a study of shared T cell receptors in the human thymus. These data also featured in a second study, about human thymus T cells. According to that study: Among the donors, all were healthy Finnish infants having corrective surgery for congenital heart defects. In corrective heart surgery, resections were taken, and these provided the thymus tissue. Among thymic and blood repertoires, usage of V and J genes appeared biased. Unrelated individuals had highly overlapping thymic repertoires, as reported in related research.

This clonotype originated in a girl under three years old with a congenital heart defect. Sequenced: thymocytes.

For the CDR3, the DNA is TGTGCCAGCAGTCGCCGGGTCTCCTACGAGCAGTACTTC. Its protein product is CASSRRVSYEQYF. The chain uses TRBV6-1 and TRBJ2-7; D is uncertain. The CDR3 covers 13 residues. The ends were cut back, 5 bases at V and 0 bases at J, with 8 bases in the middle. From germline, CDR1 is MNHNS and CDR2 SASEGT.